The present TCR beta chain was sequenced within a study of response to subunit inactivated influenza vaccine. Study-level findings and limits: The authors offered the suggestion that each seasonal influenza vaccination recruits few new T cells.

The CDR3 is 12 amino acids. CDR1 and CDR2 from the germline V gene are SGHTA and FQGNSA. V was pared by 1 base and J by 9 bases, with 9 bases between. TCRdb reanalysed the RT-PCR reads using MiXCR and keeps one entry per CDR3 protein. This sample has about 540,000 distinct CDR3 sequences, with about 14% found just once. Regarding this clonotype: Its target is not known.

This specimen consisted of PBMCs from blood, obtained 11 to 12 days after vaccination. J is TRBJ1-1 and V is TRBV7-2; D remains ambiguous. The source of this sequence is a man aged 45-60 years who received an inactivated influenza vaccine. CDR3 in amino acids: CASSLDVSQAFF. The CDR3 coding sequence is TGTGCCAGCAGCTTAGACGTGTCTCAAGCTTTCTTT.